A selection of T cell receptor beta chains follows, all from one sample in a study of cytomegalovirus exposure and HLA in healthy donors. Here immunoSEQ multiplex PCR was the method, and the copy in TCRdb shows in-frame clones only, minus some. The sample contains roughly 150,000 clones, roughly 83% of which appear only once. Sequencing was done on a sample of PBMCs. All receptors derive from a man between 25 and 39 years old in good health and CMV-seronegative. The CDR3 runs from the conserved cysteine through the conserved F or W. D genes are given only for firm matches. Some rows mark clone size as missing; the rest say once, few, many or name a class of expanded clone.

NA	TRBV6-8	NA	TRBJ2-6	TGTGCCAGCAGTTTGCAGGCCCCTGGGGCCAACGTCCTGACTTTC	CASSLQAPGANVLTF
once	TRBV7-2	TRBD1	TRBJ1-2	TGTGCCAGCAGCTTCCTGACAGGGCCCTTC	CASSFLTGPF
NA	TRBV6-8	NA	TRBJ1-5	TGTGCCAGCAGCCCCACTGGGGGAGGGGCCAGCAATCAGCCCCAGCATTTT	CASSPTGGGASNQPQHF
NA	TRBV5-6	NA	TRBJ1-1	TGTGCCAGCAGCTTGTATGGTGGGGACTATAAAACAGGGCCGGATGAAGCTTTCTTT	CASSLYGGDYKTGPDEAFF
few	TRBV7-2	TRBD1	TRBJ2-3	TGTGCCAGCAGCTTATCCAGGGGGACAGATACGCAGTATTTT	CASSLSRGTDTQYF
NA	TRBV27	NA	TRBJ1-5	TGTGCCAGCATAGCGCGTTGGGGAGATAGCAATCAGCCCCAGCATTTT	CASIARWGDSNQPQHF
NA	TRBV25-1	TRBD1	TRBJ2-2	TGTGCCAGCAGTGACGAAGGGGACAGGTACACCGGGGAGCTGTTTTTT	CASSDEGDRYTGELFF
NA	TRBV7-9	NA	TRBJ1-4	TGTGCCAGCAGCTTTACAAGGGGATCAGCTAATGAAAAACTGTTTTTT	CASSFTRGSANEKLFF
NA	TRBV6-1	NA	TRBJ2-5	TGTGCCAGCAGTAGCCCTCAGTCGGGCCAAGAGACCCAGTACTTC	CASSSPQSGQETQYF
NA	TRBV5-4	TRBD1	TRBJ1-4	TGTGCCAGCAGCCCCGGGACAGCTAATGAAAAACTGTTTTTT	CASSPGTANEKLFF